The 6 T cell receptor beta chains in this list originate from one sample, sequenced in a study of cytomegalovirus exposure and HLA in healthy donors. Profiled with immunoSEQ multiplex PCR; TCRdb holds only in-frame clones, not every one. Of about 360,000 clones listed, roughly 89% are singletons. The sequenced sample was PBMCs. Every receptor here comes from a woman under 30 in good health and CMV-seronegative.

The rearrangement uses TRBV5-1 and TRBJ2-7, with TRBD2 matching over 7 bases. V dropped 2 bases and J dropped 3; count of bases not matched to a gene: 11. This CDR3 region has 16 residues. Germline values: CDR1 SGHRS, CDR2 YFSETQ. This chain's CDR3 is CASSFIPLAPSYEQYF. The CDR3 coding sequence is TGCGCCAGCAGCTTTATACCACTAGCGCCTAGCTACGAGCAGTACTTC.

The chain is built from TRBV10-3 and TRBJ2-3; 8 nucleotides align to TRBD1. This CDR3 has 16 amino acids. V was clipped by 2 bases and J by 3 bases; unmatched bases: 7. In germline, CDR1 is ENHRY, CDR2 SYGVKD. The CDR3 nucleotides are TGTGCCATCAGTGAGCCCCGGACAGGGACGACAGATACGCAGTATTTT. This codes for CAISEPRTGTTDTQYF.

V gene TRBV30 combines with J gene TRBJ2-3; 7 bases align to TRBD2. The V gene's germline CDR1 is GTSNPN and CDR2 SVGIG (reference sequence). The CDR3 runs to 18 residues. Trimming removed 5 bases from V and 6 bases from J; junction bases left unmatched: 23. The CDR3 sequence is CAWATTRSTPRERDTQYF. The CDR3 DNA reads as TGTGCCTGGGCCACCACGAGGAGTACGCCGCGGGAGCGCGATACGCAGTATTTT.

In nucleotides, the CDR3 is TGCGCCAGCAGCCTAGCGGGGTCCTACGAGCAGTACTTC. Encoded protein: CASSLAGSYEQYF. The V and J genes are TRBV4-1 and TRBJ2-7, with 8 bases identical to TRBD2. This CDR3 is 13 amino acids long. Germline CDR1 MGHRA, CDR2 YSYEKL. Germline trimming cut 4 bases from V and 1 base from J; bases unmatched to any gene: 0.

The sample holds a few counts of this clone. This sequence joins TRBV5-1 and TRBJ1-2, with TRBD1 matching over 7 bases. The trim removed 0 bases at V and 2 bases at J, leaving 4 bases unmatched. This CDR3 has 15 residues. Germline V gene lookup returns CDR1 SGHRS and CDR2 YFSETQ. CDR3 loop: CASSLGDSFNYGYTF. As DNA, the CDR3 is TGCGCCAGCAGCTTGGGGGACAGCTTCAACTATGGCTACACCTTC. Full variable domain (missing parts from reference TRBV5-1 and TRBJ1-2): KAGVTQTPRYLIKTRGQQVTLSCSPISGHRSVSWYQQTPGQGLQFLFEYFSETQRNKGNFPGRFSGRQFSNSRSEMNVSTLELGDSALYLCASSLGDSFNYGYTFGSGTRLTVV.

The gene calls are TRBV5-1 and TRBJ1-2; no clear D gene. The V end lost 6 bases, the J end lost 4 bases, and 16 bases lay between the germline ends. This CDR3 is 14 amino acids long. Germline-derived CDR1 and CDR2 are SGHRS and YFSETQ. The CDR3 region is CASKSLETSYGYTF. DNA of the CDR3: TGCGCCAGCAAGTCATTAGAAACCTCCTATGGCTACACCTTC.